The clone carrying this T cell receptor beta chain was found many times. What it recognizes is unknown. Specified time point: sample taken at primary tumor resection. Whole RNA came from tumor, nontumor lung or frozen PBMC and was sequenced without being sorted. This sample is part of a study of spatial heterogeneity in lung cancer. Study-level background: Among detected sequences, beta-chain ones consistently exceeded alpha-chain ones in number. Raw reads showed each unique TCR and UMI combination turning up more than ten times on average. Study results and caveats: Tumor TCRs that were ubiquitous and expanded showed up in blood more at resection than follow-up.

The study tagged each TCR cDNA molecule with a unique molecular identifier. Via MiXCR, TCRdb re-called the 5' RACE reads, giving one row per CDR3 protein. The repertoire holds some 4,000 distinct CDR3 sequences, around 8.2% seen once, with 59% in the top ten. Sequenced material: PBMCs, taken at surgery. The TCR was taken from a female donor with early-stage non-small cell lung cancer.

CDR3 region: CASSRGRGSPLHF. The CDR3 DNA follows: TGTGCCAGCAGCCGGGGGCGGGGTTCACCCCTCCACTTT. This chain links TRBV2 with TRBJ1-6, with D tentatively TRBD1 (6 bases). The V end lost 6 bases, the J end lost 9 bases, and 12 bases lay between the germline ends. In germline, CDR1 is SNHLY, CDR2 FYNNEI. CDR3 length: 13 residues.